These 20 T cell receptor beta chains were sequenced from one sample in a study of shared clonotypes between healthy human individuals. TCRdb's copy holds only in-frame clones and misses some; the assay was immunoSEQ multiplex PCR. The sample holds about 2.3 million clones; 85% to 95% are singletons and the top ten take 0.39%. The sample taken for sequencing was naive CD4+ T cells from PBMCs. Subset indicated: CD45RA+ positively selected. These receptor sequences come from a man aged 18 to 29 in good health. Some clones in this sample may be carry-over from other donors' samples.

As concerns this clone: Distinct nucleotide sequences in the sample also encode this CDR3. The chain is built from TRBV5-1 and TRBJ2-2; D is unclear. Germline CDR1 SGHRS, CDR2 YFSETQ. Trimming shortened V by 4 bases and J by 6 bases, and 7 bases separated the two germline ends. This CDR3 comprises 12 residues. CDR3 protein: CASSLDPGELFF. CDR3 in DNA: TGCGCCAGCAGCCTCGACCCCGGGGAGCTGTTTTTT.

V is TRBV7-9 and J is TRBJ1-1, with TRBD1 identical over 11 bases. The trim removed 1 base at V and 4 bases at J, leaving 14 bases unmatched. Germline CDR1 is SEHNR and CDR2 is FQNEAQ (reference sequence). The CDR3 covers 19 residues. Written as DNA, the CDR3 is TGTGCCAGCAGCTTAGGCCTAGGCGGGACAGGGGGTTTTAGCACTGAAGCTTTCTTT. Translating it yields CASSLGLGGTGGFSTEAFF.

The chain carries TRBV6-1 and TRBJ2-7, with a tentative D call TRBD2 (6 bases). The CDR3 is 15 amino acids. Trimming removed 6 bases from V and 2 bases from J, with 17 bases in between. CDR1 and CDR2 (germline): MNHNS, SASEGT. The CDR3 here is CASRIASAVTYEQYF. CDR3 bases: TGTGCCAGCAGGATAGCTAGCGCCGTTACCTACGAGCAGTACTTC.

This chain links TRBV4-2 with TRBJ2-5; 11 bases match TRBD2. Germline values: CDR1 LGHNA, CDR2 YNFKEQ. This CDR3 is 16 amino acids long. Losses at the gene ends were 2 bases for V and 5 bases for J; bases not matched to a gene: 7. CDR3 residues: CASSQRTSGLTETQYF. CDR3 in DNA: TGTGCCAGCAGCCAAAGGACTAGCGGGCTTACCGAGACCCAGTACTTC.

CDR3 amino acids: CASSLGLLAGAGGSVNEQFF. CDR3 sequence (DNA): TGTGCCAGCAGCTTAGGCCTCTTAGCGGGTGCGGGAGGGAGTGTAAATGAGCAGTTCTTC. The chain recombines TRBV11-3 with TRBJ2-1; TRBD2 matches 9 bases. CDR1 is SGHNT, CDR2 YENEEA, per germline. There are 20 residues in the CDR3. The V and J ends lost 1 base and 7 bases, in that order; junction bases with no gene match: 20.

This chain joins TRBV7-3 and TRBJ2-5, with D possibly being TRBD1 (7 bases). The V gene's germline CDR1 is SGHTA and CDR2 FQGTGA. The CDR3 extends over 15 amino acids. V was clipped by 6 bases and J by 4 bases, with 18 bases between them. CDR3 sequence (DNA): TGTGCCAGCAGTAGAGGCCCAGGGGGAGGAGAGACCCAGTACTTC. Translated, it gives CASSRGPGGGETQYF. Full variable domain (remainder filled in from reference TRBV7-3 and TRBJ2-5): GAGVSQTPSNKVTEKGKYVELRCDPISGHTALYWYRQSLGQGPEFLIYFQGTGAADDSGLPNDRFFAVRPEGSVSTLKIQRTERGDSAVYLCASSRGPGGGETQYFGPGTRLLVL.

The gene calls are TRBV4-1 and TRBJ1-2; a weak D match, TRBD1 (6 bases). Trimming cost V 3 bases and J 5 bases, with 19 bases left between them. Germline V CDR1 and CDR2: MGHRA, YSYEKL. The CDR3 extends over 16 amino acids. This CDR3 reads CASSHYEGGRGYGYTF. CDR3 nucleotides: TGCGCCAGCAGCCATTACGAGGGAGGAAGGGGGTATGGCTACACCTTC.

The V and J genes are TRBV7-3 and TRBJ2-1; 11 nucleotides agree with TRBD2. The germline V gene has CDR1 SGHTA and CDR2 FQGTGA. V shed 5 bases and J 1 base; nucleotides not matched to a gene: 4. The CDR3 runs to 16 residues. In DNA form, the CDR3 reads TGTGCCAGCAGCCCAACTAGCGGGAGATCCTACAATGAGCAGTTCTTC. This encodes CASSPTSGRSYNEQFF.

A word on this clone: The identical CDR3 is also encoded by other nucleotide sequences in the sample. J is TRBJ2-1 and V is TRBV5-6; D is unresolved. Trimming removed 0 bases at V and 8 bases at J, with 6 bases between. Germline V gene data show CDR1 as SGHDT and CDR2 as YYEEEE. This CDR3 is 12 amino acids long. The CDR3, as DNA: TGTGCCAGCAGCTTGGCAGGAGATGAGCAGTTCTTC. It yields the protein CASSLAGDEQFF.

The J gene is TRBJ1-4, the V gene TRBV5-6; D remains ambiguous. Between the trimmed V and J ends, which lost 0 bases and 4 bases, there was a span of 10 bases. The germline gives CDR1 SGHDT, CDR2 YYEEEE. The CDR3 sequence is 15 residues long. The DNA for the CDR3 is TGTGCCAGCAGCTTGGGTAGTTGGGATAATGAAAAACTGTTTTTT. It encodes CASSLGSWDNEKLFF.

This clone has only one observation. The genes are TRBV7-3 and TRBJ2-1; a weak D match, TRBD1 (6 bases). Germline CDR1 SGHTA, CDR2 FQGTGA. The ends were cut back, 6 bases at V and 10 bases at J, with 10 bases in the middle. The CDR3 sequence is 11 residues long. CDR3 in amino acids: CASSTGSEQFF. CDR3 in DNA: TGTGCCAGCAGTACAGGGTCAGAGCAGTTCTTC.

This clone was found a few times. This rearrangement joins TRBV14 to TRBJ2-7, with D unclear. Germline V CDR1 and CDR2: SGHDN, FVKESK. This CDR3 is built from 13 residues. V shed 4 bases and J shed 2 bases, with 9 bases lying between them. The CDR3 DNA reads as TGTGCCAGCAGCCCAAATTGGGCCTACGAGCAGTACTTC. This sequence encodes CASSPNWAYEQYF.

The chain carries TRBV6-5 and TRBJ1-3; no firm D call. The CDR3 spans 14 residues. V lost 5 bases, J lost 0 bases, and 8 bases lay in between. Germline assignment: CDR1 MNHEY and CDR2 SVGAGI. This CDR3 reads CASSPLSSGNTIYF. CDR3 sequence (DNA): TGTGCCAGCAGTCCCCTGAGCTCTGGAAACACCATATATTTT.

CDR3 sequence: CASMRAAGANVLTF. The CDR3 nucleotides are TGTGCCAGCATGCGGGCTGCTGGGGCCAACGTCCTGACTTTC. The rearrangement links TRBV7-3 to TRBJ2-6; D possibly corresponds to TRBD2 (5 bases). The V gene lost 7 bases and the J gene lost 2 bases, with 9 bases spanning the gap. Per the germline V gene, CDR1 is SGHTA and CDR2 is FQGTGA. This CDR3 is built from 14 residues.

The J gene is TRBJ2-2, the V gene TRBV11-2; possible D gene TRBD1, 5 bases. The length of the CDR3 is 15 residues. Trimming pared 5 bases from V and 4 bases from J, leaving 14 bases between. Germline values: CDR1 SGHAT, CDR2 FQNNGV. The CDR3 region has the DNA TGTGCCAGCAGCCTTAGGGGAATAGGCACCGGGGAGCTGTTTTTT. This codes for CASSLRGIGTGELFF.

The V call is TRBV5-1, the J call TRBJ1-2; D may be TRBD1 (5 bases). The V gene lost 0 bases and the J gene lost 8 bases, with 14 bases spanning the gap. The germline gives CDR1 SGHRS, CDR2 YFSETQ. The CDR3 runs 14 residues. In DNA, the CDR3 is TGCGCCAGCAGCTTGGCCGGAGGGGTTGACGGCTACACCTTC. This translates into CASSLAGGVDGYTF. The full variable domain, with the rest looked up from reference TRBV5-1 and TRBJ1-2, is KAGVTQTPRYLIKTRGQQVTLSCSPISGHRSVSWYQQTPGQGLQFLFEYFSETQRNKGNFPGRFSGRQFSNSRSEMNVSTLELGDSALYLCASSLAGGVDGYTFGSGTRLTVV.

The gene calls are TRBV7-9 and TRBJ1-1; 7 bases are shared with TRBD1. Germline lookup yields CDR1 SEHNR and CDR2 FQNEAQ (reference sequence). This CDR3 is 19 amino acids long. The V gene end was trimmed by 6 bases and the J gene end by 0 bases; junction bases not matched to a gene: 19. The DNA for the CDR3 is TGTGCCAGCAGGTCTGCTGAAAGACAGGGACGTGGGGTGAACACTGAAGCTTTCTTT. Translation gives CASRSAERQGRGVNTEAFF.

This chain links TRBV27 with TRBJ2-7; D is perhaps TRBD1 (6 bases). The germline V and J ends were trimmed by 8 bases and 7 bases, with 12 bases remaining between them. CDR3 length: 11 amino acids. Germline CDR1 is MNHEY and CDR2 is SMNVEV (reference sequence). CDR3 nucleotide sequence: TGTGCCAGCTCCGACAGGACGGAGCAGTACTTC. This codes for CASSDRTEQYF.

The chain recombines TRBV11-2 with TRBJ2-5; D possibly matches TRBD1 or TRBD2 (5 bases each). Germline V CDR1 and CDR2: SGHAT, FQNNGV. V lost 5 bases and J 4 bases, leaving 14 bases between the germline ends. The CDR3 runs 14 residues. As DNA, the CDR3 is TGTGCCAGCAGCCCGGCCGAGGGGTTAGAGACCCAGTACTTC. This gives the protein CASSPAEGLETQYF.

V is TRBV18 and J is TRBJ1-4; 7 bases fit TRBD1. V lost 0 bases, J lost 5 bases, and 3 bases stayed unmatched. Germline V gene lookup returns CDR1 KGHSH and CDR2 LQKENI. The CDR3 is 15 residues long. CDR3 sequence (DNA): TGTGCCAGCTCACCACCACAGGGGTGGAATGAAAAACTGTTTTTT. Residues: CASSPPQGWNEKLFF.